These 13 T cell receptor beta chains share one sample of origin, sequenced in a study of control samples from healthy donors and cancer patients. Data came from immunoSEQ multiplex PCR; TCRdb stores just in-frame clones and leaves some out. The data hold about 59,000 clones, with roughly 90% observed a single time. Sequenced material: PBMCs. These receptors were taken from a man in his forties or fifties with colorectal cancer.

The V call is TRBV6-5, the J call TRBJ2-4; a possible D gene is TRBD1 (6 bases). Germline CDR1 MNHEY, CDR2 SVGAGI. CDR3 length equals 11 residues. V gave up 7 bases and J gave up 8 bases, with 9 bases separating them. The CDR3: CASIKGDIQYF. DNA for the CDR3: TGTGCCAGCATCAAGGGGGACATTCAGTACTTC.

CDR3 coding DNA: TGCGCCAGCAGCCTATTCCCGGACAGGGACTATGGCTACACCTTC. Translating gives CASSLFPDRDYGYTF. The J gene is TRBJ1-2, the V gene TRBV5-1, with 8 bases fitting TRBD1. V dropped 4 bases and J dropped 3; count of bases not matched to a gene: 8. The CDR3 consists of 15 residues. Germline CDR1 is SGHRS and CDR2 is YFSETQ.

Of note for this clone: Other DNA sequences in the sample encode the same CDR3. V is TRBV5-1 and J is TRBJ1-3; D is unresolved. V lost 0 bases to trimming and J lost 0 bases, with 4 bases between them. CDR3 size: 14 residues. Germline-derived CDR1 and CDR2 are SGHRS and YFSETQ. CDR3 sequence: CASSLDSSGNTIYF. CDR3 sequence (DNA): TGCGCCAGCAGCTTGGACAGCTCTGGAAACACCATATATTTT. Drawing the rest from reference TRBV5-1 and TRBJ1-3, the complete variable domain is KAGVTQTPRYLIKTRGQQVTLSCSPISGHRSVSWYQQTPGQGLQFLFEYFSETQRNKGNFPGRFSGRQFSNSRSEMNVSTLELGDSALYLCASSLDSSGNTIYFGEGSWLTVV.

Remarks on this clone: This specimen includes other DNA sequences encoding the same CDR3. This chain connects TRBV3-1 (or the pseudogene TRBV3-2) to TRBJ1-6; no reliable D call. There are 12 residues in the CDR3. Trimming stripped 4 bases from V and 7 bases from J, with 5 bases between. CDR1 is LGHDT and CDR2 is YNNKEL in the germline V gene (reference sequence). The CDR3 here is CASSLSNSPLHF. CDR3 nucleotide sequence: TGTGCCAGCAGCCTTTCCAATTCACCCCTCCACTTT.

This clone was observed once. The chain links TRBV5-1 to TRBJ2-7, with D perhaps being TRBD1 or TRBD2 (5 bases each). The length of the CDR3 is 15 residues. Germline V lookup: CDR1 SGHRS, CDR2 YFSETQ. The ends were cut back, 0 bases at V and 3 bases at J, with 13 bases in the middle. The CDR3 here is CASSLEGTPSYEQYF. The CDR3 DNA reads TGCGCCAGCAGCTTGGAAGGGACCCCCAGCTACGAGCAGTACTTC. Complete variable domain (other parts from reference TRBV5-1 and TRBJ2-7): KAGVTQTPRYLIKTRGQQVTLSCSPISGHRSVSWYQQTPGQGLQFLFEYFSETQRNKGNFPGRFSGRQFSNSRSEMNVSTLELGDSALYLCASSLEGTPSYEQYFGPGTRLTVT.

This chain connects TRBV30 to TRBJ2-5; TRBD2 is a possible D gene (5 bases). The CDR3 has 12 amino acids. Germline V gene lookup returns CDR1 GTSNPN and CDR2 SVGIG (reference sequence). Trimming left V 4 bases short and J 4 bases short, with 10 bases between. The CDR3, as DNA: TGTGCCTGGACTGAGGGCCGAGAGACCCAGTACTTC. Its protein is CAWTEGRETQYF.

The chain couples TRBV7-8 to TRBJ2-5; D may correspond to TRBD1 or TRBD2 (6 bases each). The CDR3 sequence is 14 residues long. V dropped 5 bases and J dropped 5 bases, with 15 bases sitting between them. Per germline, CDR1 SGHVS and CDR2 FQNEAQ. The CDR3 DNA follows: TGTGCCAGCAGCAGTCGGGGGCTCGCGGAGACCCAGTACTTC. Translation: CASSSRGLAETQYF.

J is TRBJ1-1 and V is TRBV14; D not certain. The V and J ends lost 4 bases and 1 base respectively, with 7 bases between them. The germline V gene has CDR1 SGHDN and CDR2 FVKESK. The CDR3 has 13 residues. The CDR3 reads CASSPLGNTEAFF. The CDR3, as DNA: TGTGCCAGCAGCCCCCTGGGGAACACTGAAGCTTTCTTT.

The rearrangement joins TRBV4-3 to TRBJ2-1; 8 positions agree with TRBD1. V dropped 5 bases and J dropped 8; count of bases not matched to a gene: 5. This CDR3 is built from 13 residues. Germline V lookup: CDR1 LGHNA, CDR2 YSLEER. The CDR3 here is CASSKRQGHEQFF. DNA for the CDR3: TGCGCCAGCAGCAAAAGACAGGGGCATGAGCAGTTCTTC.

The V call is TRBV19, the J call TRBJ1-2; weak D call: TRBD1 (6 bases). Germline V CDR1 and CDR2: LNHDA, SQIVND (reference sequence). V lost 5 bases to trimming and J lost 4 bases, with 20 bases between them. The CDR3 is made up of 16 amino acids. CDR3 DNA sequence: TGTGCCAGTAGTTCCCGTTTAGGACAGCGAGTCTATGGCTACACCTTC. Amino acid sequence: CASSSRLGQRVYGYTF.

The chain combines TRBV2 with TRBJ1-5; TRBD1 aligns across 11 bases. Germline CDR1 and CDR2: SNHLY and FYNNEI. The CDR3 is made up of 14 amino acids. V lost 4 bases and J lost 6; bases outside the gene matches: 2. DNA of the CDR3: TGTGCCAGCAGTGGGACAGGGGGCTTTCAGCCCCAGCATTTT. Amino acid sequence: CASSGTGGFQPQHF.

This chain connects TRBV18 to TRBJ1-1; D perhaps matches TRBD1 (6 bases). Trimming took off 5 bases at V and 3 bases at J, with 10 bases between the two ends. Germline V lookup: CDR1 KGHSH, CDR2 LQKENI. This CDR3 has 13 residues. In DNA, the CDR3 is TGTGCCAGCTCATCGACAGGAGACACTGAAGCTTTCTTT. It is translated as CASSSTGDTEAFF.

The CDR3 region has the DNA TGTGCCAGCACCTCTGGGTGGACTGAAGCTTTCTTT. Protein product: CASTSGWTEAFF. The chain uses TRBV12-3 or TRBV12-4 and TRBJ1-1; D unresolved. V lost 7 bases and J 5 bases, leaving 11 bases between the germline ends. CDR3 size: 12 residues.